A selection of T cell receptor beta chains follows, all from one sample in a study of patients and donors after allogeneic stem cell transplantation. TCRdb redid the calling of the RT-PCR reads with MiXCR, one entry per CDR3 protein. The table has 800,000 to 1,000,000 distinct CDR3 sequences, roughly 18% seen once. The sample comprised blood, either unsorted or a sorted T cell fraction (not recorded which). The receptors here all came from a human donor who was either an allogeneic HSCT recipient or a stem cell or donor lymphocyte infusion donor (not recorded which). It is not recorded whose cells these are; they may come from a transplant donor. Both conserved end residues are part of each CDR3. Each record gives: V gene, J gene, CDR3 length, CDR3 protein.

V: TRBV24-1
J: TRBJ2-3
length: 19
CDR3: CATSDLGGQTIASTDTQYF

V: TRBV11-2
J: TRBJ2-2
length: 18
CDR3: CASSRRTSGNANTGELFF

V: TRBV5-5
J: TRBJ2-7
length: 14
CDR3: CASRGRDRVDEQYF

V: TRBV5-1
J: TRBJ1-4
length: 16
CDR3: CASSSHTGWENEKLFF

V: TRBV19
J: TRBJ1-6
length: 13
CDR3: CASSIGGNSPLHF

V: TRBV12-3/TRBV12-4
J: TRBJ2-2
length: 15
CDR3: CASSLHTPNTGELFF

V: TRBV20-1
J: TRBJ1-1
length: 15
CDR3: CSAPRGEALNTEAFF

V: TRBV2
J: TRBJ2-3
length: 15
CDR3: CASSVGAKRGDTQYF

V: TRBV4-3
J: TRBJ2-1
length: 13
CDR3: CASSARGGDEQFF

V: TRBV2
J: TRBJ1-1
length: 13
CDR3: CASMVGLNTEAFF

V: TRBV2
J: TRBJ1-5
length: 13
CDR3: CASGGQGDQPQHF

V: TRBV30
J: TRBJ2-7
length: 12
CDR3: CAWSVQGYEQYF

V: TRBV20-1
J: TRBJ2-7
length: 17
CDR3: CSARPQGFNDRALEQYF

V: TRBV18
J: TRBJ1-1
length: 14
CDR3: CASSPQVTSTEAFF

V: TRBV25-1
J: TRBJ2-1
length: 15
CDR3: CASSDPGLAANEQFF

V: TRBV18
J: TRBJ2-3
length: 15
CDR3: CASSPEVGSADTQYF

V: TRBV2
J: TRBJ2-5
length: 18
CDR3: CASSKILASGREEETQYF

V: TRBV20-1
J: TRBJ1-1
length: 13
CDR3: CSALTGVNTEAFF

V: TRBV15
J: TRBJ1-5
length: 17
CDR3: CATSRGTGTGSNQPQHF

V: TRBV12-3/TRBV12-4
J: TRBJ1-4
length: 15
CDR3: CASSSPRGRAEKLFF

V: TRBV12-3/TRBV12-4
J: TRBJ2-2
length: 15
CDR3: CASSSGGLNTGELFF

V: TRBV12-3/TRBV12-4
J: TRBJ2-2
length: 13
CDR3: CASRRTGTGELFF

V: TRBV11-2
J: TRBJ2-3
length: 18
CDR3: CASSLRTSGGPGGDTQYF

V: TRBV7-9
J: TRBJ1-5
length: 16
CDR3: CASSSWTGGVDQPQHF

V: TRBV20-1
J: TRBJ2-5
length: 12
CDR3: CSATGTIETQYF

V: TRBV6-1
J: TRBJ1-5
length: 13
CDR3: CASRVSWTEPQHF